These T cell receptor beta chains were read from a single sample in a study of control samples from healthy donors and cancer patients. Data came from immunoSEQ multiplex PCR; TCRdb stores just in-frame clones and leaves some out. The sample contains around 180,000 clones, 88% of which appear only once. The sample consisted of blood. Receptors originate from a woman aged 25 to 39 in good health. The CDR3 runs from the conserved cysteine through the conserved F or W. D genes are given only for firm matches. Where a row states a size, it is once, few, many or the class of an expanded clone; other rows omit it.

abundance	v_gene	d_gene	j_gene	CDR3aa	CDR3nt
NA	TRBV4-1	NA	TRBJ1-1	CASSQVGSLNTEAFF	TGCGCCAGCAGCCAAGTCGGCAGCTTGAACACTGAAGCTTTCTTT
once	TRBV20-1	TRBD1	TRBJ2-3	CSASGLQGKTDTQYF	TGCAGTGCTAGTGGTCTACAGGGGAAAACAGATACGCAGTATTTT
NA	TRBV3-1/TRBV3-2	NA	TRBJ1-3	CASSQGNTIYF	TGTGCCAGCAGCCAGGGAAACACCATATATTTT
NA	TRBV10-2	TRBD2	TRBJ2-5	CASSPAGGPERETQYF	TGCGCCAGCAGTCCAGCGGGGGGGCCAGAGCGAGAGACCCAGTACTTC
NA	TRBV24-1	NA	TRBJ1-5	CATSEGGQNNQPQHF	TGTGCCACCAGTGAGGGTGGGCAGAACAATCAGCCCCAGCATTTT
NA	TRBV28	TRBD1	TRBJ2-5	CAGLHRGDSRETQYF	TGTGCCGGACTACACAGGGGGGATAGTCGAGAGACCCAGTACTTC
once	TRBV7-2	NA	TRBJ1-5	CASRRGAGVGQPQHF	TGTGCCAGCAGGCGGGGGGCAGGGGTCGGTCAGCCCCAGCATTTT
NA	TRBV7-6	TRBD2	TRBJ2-1	CASSSPGGLAGPYNEQFF	TGTGCCAGCAGCTCACCGGGGGGACTAGCGGGGCCTTACAATGAGCAGTTCTTC
few	TRBV2	TRBD2	TRBJ2-1	CASSTTASGGSEQFF	TGTGCCAGTTCAACGACGGCTAGCGGGGGAAGTGAGCAGTTCTTC
once	TRBV3-1/TRBV3-2	NA	TRBJ1-2	CASSQDRRTAINYGYTF	TGTGCCAGCAGCCAAGATCGGAGGACAGCCATAAACTATGGCTACACCTTC
NA	TRBV3-1/TRBV3-2	NA	TRBJ1-3	CASSPRSAGNTIYF	TGTGCCAGCAGCCCCCGGTCAGCGGGAAACACCATATATTTT
NA	TRBV5-1	NA	TRBJ2-3	CASSSTSRESDTQYF	TGCGCCAGCAGCTCTACTAGCCGGGAATCAGATACGCAGTATTTT
NA	TRBV6-5	NA	TRBJ1-5	CASVRTANSNQPQHF	TGTGCCAGCGTGCGGACAGCTAATAGCAATCAGCCCCAGCATTTT
NA	TRBV5-4	TRBD2	TRBJ2-1	CASSPRLAGGYNEQFF	TGTGCCAGCAGCCCCCGACTAGCGGGGGGGTACAATGAGCAGTTCTTC
once	TRBV12-3/TRBV12-4	TRBD1	TRBJ1-1	CASSFRDREAFF	TGTGCCAGCAGTTTCCGGGACAGGGAAGCTTTCTTT
NA	TRBV7-9	NA	TRBJ1-2	CASSPQRGANYGYTF	TGTGCCAGCAGCCCCCAACGGGGAGCTAACTATGGCTACACCTTC
NA	TRBV2	NA	TRBJ1-4	CASSPRVTYEKLFF	TGTGCCAGCAGCCCGAGGGTAACCTATGAAAAACTGTTTTTT
NA	TRBV6-4	NA	TRBJ2-5	CASDQGETQYF	TGTGCCAGCGACCAGGGTGAGACCCAGTACTTC
NA	TRBV21-1	NA	TRBJ2-1	CASSKGIVEGVLPEQFF	TGTGCCAGCAGCAAAGGGATTGTGGAGGGAGTATTACCGGAGCAGTTCTTC
NA	TRBV2	TRBD2	TRBJ2-3	CASSEWRTSGAASTDTQYF	TGTGCCAGCAGTGAATGGAGGACTAGCGGAGCCGCTAGCACAGATACGCAGTATTTT
NA	TRBV29-1	NA	TRBJ1-1	CSVRRGRENTEAFF	TGCAGCGTGAGACGGGGACGGGAGAACACTGAAGCTTTCTTT
NA	TRBV19	NA	TRBJ1-5	CASSIQAQPQHF	TGTGCCAGTAGTATTCAAGCCCAGCCCCAGCATTTT
NA	TRBV19	NA	TRBJ2-3	CASTLGDTQYF	TGTGCCAGTACCCTCGGGGATACGCAGTATTTT
NA	TRBV5-1	NA	TRBJ2-5	CASSSAGQQETQYF	TGCGCCAGCAGCTCCGCGGGACAGCAAGAGACCCAGTACTTC